Each of the 20 T cell receptor beta chains below was sequenced from the same sample in a study of blood T cell repertoires in COVID-19. Clones were sequenced by immunoSEQ multiplex PCR, and TCRdb holds only the in-frame ones, with some missing. This sample carries 60,000 to 85,000 clones, less than 90% of them seen once, and the ten largest clones take about a sixth. Sequenced: peripheral blood. The source is a human donor in a cohort sampled during active COVID-19.

This clone came up a few times. The rearrangement links TRBV7-9 to TRBJ1-2, with TRBD1 identical over 7 bases. The V gene end was trimmed by 2 bases and the J gene end by 2 bases; junction bases not matched to a gene: 8. The V gene's germline CDR1 is SEHNR and CDR2 FQNEAQ (reference sequence). The CDR3 length is 16 residues. The CDR3 spells CASSLYRGGSNYGYTF. The CDR3 DNA is TGTGCCAGCAGCTTATATCGAGGGGGCAGCAACTATGGCTACACCTTC. The entire variable domain, with the rest obtained from reference TRBV7-9 and TRBJ1-2, is as follows: DTGVSQNPRHKITKRGQNVTFRCDPISEHNRLYWYRQTLGQGPEFLTYFQNEAQLEKSRLLSDRFSAERPKGSFSTLEIQRTEQGDSAMYLCASSLYRGGSNYGYTFGSGTRLTVV.

The V gene is TRBV19, the J gene TRBJ1-5; D is possibly TRBD1 (6 bases). This CDR3 comprises 17 residues. Germline-derived CDR1 and CDR2 are LNHDA and SQIVND (reference sequence). Trimming took off 7 bases at V and 2 bases at J, with 21 bases between the two ends. CDR3 in amino acids: CASTMGAGAYGNQPQHF. In DNA, the CDR3 is TGTGCCAGTACCATGGGGGCAGGGGCGTATGGCAATCAGCCCCAGCATTTT.

This clone occurred once. The J gene is TRBJ1-6, the V gene TRBV7-2, with 9 positions matching TRBD1. This CDR3 region has 15 residues. V lost 5 bases to trimming and J lost 9 bases; unmatched junction nucleotides: 8. Germline CDR1 and CDR2: SGHTA and FQGNSA. The CDR3 here is CASSLGQGIGSPLHF. The CDR3 DNA reads TGTGCCAGCAGCCTGGGACAGGGAATAGGTTCACCCCTCCACTTT.

The chain recombines TRBV18 with TRBJ2-3, with 7 positions matching TRBD1. The ends lost 1 base at V and 0 bases at J; junction bases unmatched: 4. CDR3 length: 16 residues. Per germline, CDR1 KGHSH and CDR2 LQKENI. CDR3 bases: TGTGCCAGCTCACCACGCACAGGGGTGAGCACAGATACGCAGTATTTT. Encoded protein: CASSPRTGVSTDTQYF.

The chain employs TRBV11-3 and TRBJ1-2; possible D gene TRBD1, 5 bases. The CDR3 is 14 residues long. Germline CDR1 is SGHNT and CDR2 is YENEEA. V gave up 0 bases and J gave up 1 base, with 6 bases separating them. CDR3 sequence (DNA): TGTGCCAGCAGCTTAGACCAGGGTAACTATGGCTACACCTTC. Its protein product is CASSLDQGNYGYTF.

The chain has TRBV28 and TRBJ2-5; 12 positions agree with TRBD2. The CDR3 extends over 17 amino acids. V lost 6 bases and J lost 5; bases outside the gene matches: 13. CDR1 MDHEN and CDR2 SYDVKM come from the germline V gene. DNA of the CDR3: TGTGCCAGCAGGCCCCGGACTAGCGGGATCGTTTTGGAGACCCAGTACTTC. This codes for CASRPRTSGIVLETQYF.

The genes are TRBV3-1 (or the pseudogene TRBV3-2) and TRBJ1-1; TRBD1 agrees at 7 bases. The germline V gene has CDR1 LGHDT and CDR2 YNNKEL (reference sequence). This CDR3 region has 16 residues. Germline trimming cut 1 base from V and 5 bases from J; bases unmatched to any gene: 10. CDR3 in amino acids: CASSQGEQGRETEAFF. The DNA of the CDR3 is TGTGCCAGCAGCCAAGGGGAACAGGGGAGAGAGACTGAAGCTTTCTTT.

The chain links TRBV24-1 to TRBJ2-2; 11 nucleotides agree with TRBD2. Germline CDR1 is KGHDR and CDR2 is SFDVKD. The CDR3 is 18 residues long. V shed 2 bases, J shed 6 bases, and the junction held 10 bases outside the gene matches. As DNA, the CDR3 is TGTGCCACCAGTGATTATTCGGTCACTAGCGGGAGACCCGGGGAGCTGTTTTTT. Translation: CATSDYSVTSGRPGELFF.

J is TRBJ1-1 and V is TRBV12-5; 9 nucleotides line up with TRBD1. The CDR3 loop spans 15 amino acids. Germline-derived CDR1 and CDR2 are LGHNT and FRNRAP. V lost 1 base, J lost 4 bases, and 4 bases stayed unmatched. This CDR3 is CASGLAKGQGTEAFF. The CDR3 DNA follows: TGTGCTAGTGGTTTGGCTAAGGGACAGGGCACTGAAGCTTTCTTT. The whole variable domain, filled in from reference TRBV12-5 and TRBJ1-1, reads DARVTQTPRHKVTEMGQEVTMRCQPILGHNTVFWYRQTMMQGLELLAYFRNRAPLDDSGMPKDRFSAEMPDATLATLKIQPSEPRDSAVYFCASGLAKGQGTEAFFGQGTRLTVV.

In its sample, this clone was seen a few times. The genes are TRBV10-3 and TRBJ2-1, with 10 bases fitting TRBD2. CDR1 and CDR2 (germline): ENHRY, SYGVKD. The CDR3 runs to 16 residues. The V and J ends lost 3 bases and 4 bases, in that order; junction bases with no gene match: 6. CDR3 nucleotide sequence: TGTGCCATCAGTGACCCGGGACTAGCGAATTACAATGAGCAGTTCTTC. This codes for CAISDPGLANYNEQFF.

This rearrangement joins TRBV5-1 to TRBJ2-1, with 14 bases fitting TRBD2. Germline CDR1 SGHRS, CDR2 YFSETQ. The V gene end was trimmed by 3 bases and the J gene end by 3 bases; junction bases not matched to a gene: 5. The CDR3 loop spans 17 amino acids. The CDR3 bases are TGCGCCAGCAGCTGGGCGGGACTAGCGGGAGTCTACAATGAGCAGTTCTTC. Amino acid sequence: CASSWAGLAGVYNEQFF.

The CDR3: CASSVVPTGGTGELFF. In nucleotides, the CDR3 is TGTGCCAGCAGCGTAGTCCCGACAGGGGGGACCGGGGAGCTGTTTTTT. This sequence joins TRBV9 and TRBJ2-2, with 9 bases lining up with TRBD1. Germline lookup yields CDR1 SGDLS and CDR2 YYNGEE. Trimming removed 0 bases from V and 5 bases from J; junction bases left unmatched: 5. The CDR3 contains 16 residues. Using reference TRBV9 and TRBJ2-2 for the parts outside the CDR3, the full variable domain is DSGVTQTPKHLITATGQRVTLRCSPRSGDLSVYWYQQSLDQGLQFLIQYYNGEERAKGNILERFSAQQFPDLHSELNLSSLELGDSALYFCASSVVPTGGTGELFFGEGSRLTVL.

The chain couples TRBV27 to TRBJ2-5, with 7 positions matching TRBD2. Germline loops: CDR1 MNHEY, CDR2 SMNVEV (reference sequence). The CDR3 is 16 residues long. V was pared by 2 bases and J by 6 bases, with 12 bases of the junction left unmatched. The CDR3: CASSLKVITSAKTQYF. The CDR3 nucleotides read TGTGCCAGCAGTTTAAAAGTTATCACTAGCGCAAAGACCCAGTACTTC.

The V call is TRBV4-1, the J call TRBJ2-1, with 7 bases that match TRBD1. This CDR3 contains 16 residues. J was trimmed by 0 bases and V by 1 base; bases with no gene match: 3. Germline CDR1 MGHRA, CDR2 YSYEKL. The DNA of the CDR3 is TGCGCCAGCAGCCAAGCGGACAGGAGCTCCTACAATGAGCAGTTCTTC. Translating gives CASSQADRSSYNEQFF.

The gene calls are TRBV5-4 and TRBJ2-5; D may be TRBD1 (6 bases). This CDR3 spans 13 amino acids. V gave up 2 bases and J gave up 2 bases, with 7 bases separating them. Germline values: CDR1 SGHNT, CDR2 YYREEE (reference sequence). DNA for the CDR3: TGTGCCAGCAGCTTAAGGGGGCAAGAGACCCAGTACTTC. Translated, it gives CASSLRGQETQYF. Full variable domain (remainder filled in from reference TRBV5-4 and TRBJ2-5): ETGVTQSPTHLIKTRGQQVTLRCSSQSGHNTVSWYQQALGQGPQFIFQYYREEENGRGNFPPRFSGLQFPNYSSELNVNALELDDSALYLCASSLRGQETQYFGPGTRLLVL.

V is TRBV15 and J is TRBJ1-6; perhaps TRBD1 as D (6 bases). Trimming shortened V by 5 bases and J by 9 bases, and 11 bases separated the two germline ends. Looked up from germline, CDR1 is LNHNV and CDR2 is YYDKDF (reference sequence). The CDR3 extends over 13 amino acids. CDR3 nucleotide sequence: TGTGCCACCAGCTCTCGGACAGTTTCACCCCTCCACTTT. Protein sequence: CATSSRTVSPLHF. The full variable domain, its missing parts supplied by reference TRBV15 and TRBJ1-6, is DAMVIQNPRYQVTQFGKPVTLSCSQTLNHNVMYWYQQKSSQAPKLLFHYYDKDFNNEADTPDNFQSRRPNTSFCFLDIRSPGLGDTAMYLCATSSRTVSPLHFGNGTRLTVT.

J is TRBJ2-7 and V is TRBV11-3, with D maybe TRBD1 (5 bases). Trimming took 3 bases from V and 7 from J, leaving 10 bases between them. The CDR3 sequence is 12 residues long. From germline, CDR1 is SGHNT and CDR2 YENEEA. The CDR3 reads CASSFKGKEQYF. The CDR3 DNA sequence: TGTGCCAGCAGCTTTAAGGGGAAGGAGCAGTACTTC.

J is TRBJ2-2 and V is TRBV7-8, with TRBD1 identical over 10 bases. Losses at the gene ends were 5 bases for V and 5 bases for J; bases not matched to a gene: 11. This CDR3 is built from 17 residues. Germline-derived CDR1 and CDR2 are SGHVS and FQNEAQ. The CDR3 loop is CASSATAGTGVTGELFF. CDR3 in DNA: TGTGCCAGCAGCGCGACTGCCGGGACAGGGGTAACCGGGGAGCTGTTTTTT.

This clone was observed a few times. The chain joins TRBV2 to TRBJ1-6; 7 nucleotides match TRBD1. V shed 6 bases and J 11 bases; nucleotides not matched to a gene: 10. The CDR3 loop spans 14 amino acids. The germline V gene encodes CDR1 SNHLY and CDR2 FYNNEI. The DNA of the CDR3 is TGTGCCAGCAGCCCCGAGACAGGGCTCCCACCCCTCCACTTT. Residues: CASSPETGLPPLHF.

The J gene is TRBJ1-2, the V gene TRBV12-3 or TRBV12-4; D is undetermined. The germline V and J ends were trimmed by 4 bases and 7 bases, with 13 bases remaining between them. The CDR3 has 13 amino acids. The CDR3: CASSSGGRGGYTF. DNA for the CDR3: TGTGCCAGCAGTTCCGGAGGGCGTGGTGGCTACACCTTC.